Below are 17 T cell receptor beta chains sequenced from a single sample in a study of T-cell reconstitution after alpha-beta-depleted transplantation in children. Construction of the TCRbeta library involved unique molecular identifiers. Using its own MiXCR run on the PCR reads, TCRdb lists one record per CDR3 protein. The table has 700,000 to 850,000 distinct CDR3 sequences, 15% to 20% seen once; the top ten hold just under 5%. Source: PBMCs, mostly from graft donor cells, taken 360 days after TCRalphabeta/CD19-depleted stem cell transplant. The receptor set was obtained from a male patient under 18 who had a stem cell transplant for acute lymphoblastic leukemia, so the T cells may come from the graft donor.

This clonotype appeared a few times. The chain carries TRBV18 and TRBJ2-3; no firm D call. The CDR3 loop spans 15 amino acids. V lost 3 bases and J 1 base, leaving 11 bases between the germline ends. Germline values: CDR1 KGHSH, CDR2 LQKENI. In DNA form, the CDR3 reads TGTGCCAGCTCACCGGTCTTTCTAGGCACAGATACGCAGTATTTT. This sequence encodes CASSPVFLGTDTQYF.

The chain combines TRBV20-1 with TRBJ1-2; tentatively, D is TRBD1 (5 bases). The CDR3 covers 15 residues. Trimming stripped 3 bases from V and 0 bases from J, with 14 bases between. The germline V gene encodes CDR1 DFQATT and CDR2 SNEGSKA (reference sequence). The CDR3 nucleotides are TGCAGTGCTAGTGTCCTCGGGGGAGCTAACTATGGCTACACCTTC. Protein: CSASVLGGANYGYTF.

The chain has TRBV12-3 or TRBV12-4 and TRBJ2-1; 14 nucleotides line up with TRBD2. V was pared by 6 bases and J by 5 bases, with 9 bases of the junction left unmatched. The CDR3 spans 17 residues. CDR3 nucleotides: TGTGCCAGCAGCCGGGGACTAGCGGGAGTGGGGGACAATGAGCAGTTCTTC. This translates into CASSRGLAGVGDNEQFF.

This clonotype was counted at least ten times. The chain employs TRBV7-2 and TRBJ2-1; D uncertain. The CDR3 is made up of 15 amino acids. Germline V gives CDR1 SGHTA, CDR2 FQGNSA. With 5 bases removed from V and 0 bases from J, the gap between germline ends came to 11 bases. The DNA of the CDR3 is TGTGCCAGCAGCCGCGGTCGAGGCTCCTACAATGAGCAGTTCTTC. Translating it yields CASSRGRGSYNEQFF.

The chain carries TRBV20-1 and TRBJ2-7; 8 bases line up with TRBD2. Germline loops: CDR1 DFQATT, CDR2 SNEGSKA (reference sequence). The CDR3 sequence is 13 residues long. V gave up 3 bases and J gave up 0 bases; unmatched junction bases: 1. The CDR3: CSASGRDSYEQYF. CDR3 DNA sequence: TGCAGTGCTAGCGGGAGGGACTCCTACGAGCAGTACTTC.

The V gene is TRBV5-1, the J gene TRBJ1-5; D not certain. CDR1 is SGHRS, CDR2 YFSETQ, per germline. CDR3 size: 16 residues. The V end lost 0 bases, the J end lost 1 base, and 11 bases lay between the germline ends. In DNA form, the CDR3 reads TGCGCCAGCAGCTTGGGAGGTACGGGGAGCAATCAGCCCCAGCATTTT. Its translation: CASSLGGTGSNQPQHF.

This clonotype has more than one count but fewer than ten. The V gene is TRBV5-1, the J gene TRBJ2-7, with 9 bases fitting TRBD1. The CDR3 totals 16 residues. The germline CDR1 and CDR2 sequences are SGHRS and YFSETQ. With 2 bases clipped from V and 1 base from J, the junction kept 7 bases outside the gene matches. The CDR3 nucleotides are TGCGCCAGCAGCTTTCGGCCGGGACAGGGATCCTACGAGCAGTACTTC. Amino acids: CASSFRPGQGSYEQYF.

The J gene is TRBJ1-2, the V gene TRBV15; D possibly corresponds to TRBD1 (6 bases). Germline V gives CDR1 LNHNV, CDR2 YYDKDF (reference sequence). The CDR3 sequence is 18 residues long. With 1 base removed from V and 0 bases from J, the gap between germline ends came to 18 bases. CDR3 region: CATSRVPGHTKTNYGYTF. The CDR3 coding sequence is TGTGCCACCAGCAGAGTCCCGGGACACACGAAAACTAACTATGGCTACACCTTC.

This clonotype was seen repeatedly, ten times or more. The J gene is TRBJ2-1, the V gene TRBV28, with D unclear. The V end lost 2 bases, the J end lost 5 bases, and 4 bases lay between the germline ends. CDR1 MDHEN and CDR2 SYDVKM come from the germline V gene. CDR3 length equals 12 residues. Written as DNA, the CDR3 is TGTGCCAGCAGTTTAAATCACAATGAGCAGTTCTTC. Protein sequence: CASSLNHNEQFF.

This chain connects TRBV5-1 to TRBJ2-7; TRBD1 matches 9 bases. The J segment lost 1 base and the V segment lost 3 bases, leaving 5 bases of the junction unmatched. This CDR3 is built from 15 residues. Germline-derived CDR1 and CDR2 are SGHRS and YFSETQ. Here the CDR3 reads CASSWSGQGSYEQYF. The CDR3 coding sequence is TGCGCCAGCAGCTGGTCGGGACAGGGTTCCTACGAGCAGTACTTC.

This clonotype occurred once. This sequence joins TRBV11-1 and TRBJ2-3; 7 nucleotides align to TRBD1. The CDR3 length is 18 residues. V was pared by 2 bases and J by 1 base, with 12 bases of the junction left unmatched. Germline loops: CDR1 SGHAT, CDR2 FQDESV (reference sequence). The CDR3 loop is CASSLKGAKPAGTDTQYF. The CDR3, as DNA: TGTGCCAGCAGCTTAAAGGGGGCTAAGCCCGCGGGCACAGATACGCAGTATTTT.

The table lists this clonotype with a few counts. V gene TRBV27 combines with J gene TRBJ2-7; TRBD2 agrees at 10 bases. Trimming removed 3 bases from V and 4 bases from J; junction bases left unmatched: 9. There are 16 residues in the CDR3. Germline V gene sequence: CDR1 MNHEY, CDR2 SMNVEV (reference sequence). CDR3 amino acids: CASSFEPSGSRYEQYF. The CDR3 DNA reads TGTGCCAGCAGTTTTGAACCTAGCGGGAGTCGGTACGAGCAGTACTTC.

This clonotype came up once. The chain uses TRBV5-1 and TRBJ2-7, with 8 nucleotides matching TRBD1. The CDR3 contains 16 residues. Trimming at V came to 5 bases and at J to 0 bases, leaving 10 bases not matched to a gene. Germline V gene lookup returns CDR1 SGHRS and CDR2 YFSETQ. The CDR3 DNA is TGCGCCAGCAGATCCCCGGGACAGGACTCCTCCTACGAGCAGTACTTC. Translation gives CASRSPGQDSSYEQYF.

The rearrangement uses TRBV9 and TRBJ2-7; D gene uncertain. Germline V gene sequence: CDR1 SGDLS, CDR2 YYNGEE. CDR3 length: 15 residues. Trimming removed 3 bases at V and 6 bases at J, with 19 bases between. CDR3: CASSGLSAAYAEQYF. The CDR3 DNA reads TGTGCCAGCAGCGGCTTGTCTGCTGCCTACGCCGAGCAGTACTTC.

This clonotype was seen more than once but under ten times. The CDR3 spells CASSPQTSGYEQYF. CDR3 sequence (DNA): TGTGCCAGCAGCCCACAGACTAGCGGGTACGAGCAGTACTTC. This chain joins TRBV7-9 and TRBJ2-7; the match to TRBD2 covers 10 bases. Germline trimming cut 5 bases from V and 4 bases from J; bases unmatched to any gene: 5. This CDR3 region has 14 residues. The germline V gene has CDR1 SEHNR and CDR2 FQNEAQ (reference sequence). Drawing the rest from reference TRBV7-9 and TRBJ2-7, the complete variable domain is DTGVSQNPRHKITKRGQNVTFRCDPISEHNRLYWYRQTLGQGPEFLTYFQNEAQLEKSRLLSDRFSAERPKGSFSTLEIQRTEQGDSAMYLCASSPQTSGYEQYFGPGTRLTVT.

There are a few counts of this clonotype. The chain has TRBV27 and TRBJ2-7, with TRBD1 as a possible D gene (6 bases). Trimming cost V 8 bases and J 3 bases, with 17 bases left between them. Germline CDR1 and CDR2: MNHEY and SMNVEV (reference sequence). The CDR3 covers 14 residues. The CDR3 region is CASAQGDRSYEQYF. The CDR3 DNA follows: TGTGCCAGCGCCCAGGGAGACAGGAGCTACGAGCAGTACTTC.

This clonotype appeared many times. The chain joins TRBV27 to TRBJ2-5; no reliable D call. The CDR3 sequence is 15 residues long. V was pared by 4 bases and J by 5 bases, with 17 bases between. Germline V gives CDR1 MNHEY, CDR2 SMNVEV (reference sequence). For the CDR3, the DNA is TGTGCCAGCAGTTCCTTCCTAGAGGTGGCGGAGACCCAGTACTTC. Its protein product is CASSSFLEVAETQYF.